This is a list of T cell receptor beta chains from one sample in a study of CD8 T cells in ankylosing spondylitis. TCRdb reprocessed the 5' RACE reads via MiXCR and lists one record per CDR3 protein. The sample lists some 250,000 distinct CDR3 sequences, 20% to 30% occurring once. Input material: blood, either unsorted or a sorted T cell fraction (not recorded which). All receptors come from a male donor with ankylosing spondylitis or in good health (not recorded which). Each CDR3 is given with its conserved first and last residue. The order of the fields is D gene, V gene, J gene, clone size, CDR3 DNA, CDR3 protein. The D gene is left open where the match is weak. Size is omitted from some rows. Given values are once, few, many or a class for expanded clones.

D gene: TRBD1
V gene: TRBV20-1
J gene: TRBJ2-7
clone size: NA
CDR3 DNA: TGCAGTCCGCTACGTTCAGGGGGCATGTACGAGCAGTACTTC
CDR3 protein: CSPLRSGGMYEQYF

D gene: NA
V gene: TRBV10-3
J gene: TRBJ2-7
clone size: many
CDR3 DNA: TGTGCCATCCCACGTTACCGTTTCACTTCCTCCCCACCCACCGCCTACGAGCAGTACTTC
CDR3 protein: CAIPRYRFTSSPPTAYEQYF

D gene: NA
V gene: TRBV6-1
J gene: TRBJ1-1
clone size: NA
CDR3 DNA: TGTGCCAGCAGTACCCTTTTTGAGGGGAACACTGAAGCTTTCTTT
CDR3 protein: CASSTLFEGNTEAFF

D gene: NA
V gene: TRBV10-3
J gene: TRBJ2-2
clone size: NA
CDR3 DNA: TGTGCCATCAGTGCACTGGGACCAACCGCCGGGGAGCTGTTTTTT
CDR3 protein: CAISALGPTAGELFF

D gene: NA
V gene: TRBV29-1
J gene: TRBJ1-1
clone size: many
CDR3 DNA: TGCAGCGGTCGGCGGGAATTGAACACTGAAGCTTTCTTT
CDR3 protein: CSGRRELNTEAFF

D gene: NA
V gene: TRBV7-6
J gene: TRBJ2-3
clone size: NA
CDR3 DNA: TGTGCCAGCAGCTCAGAAGGATGGGATACGCAGTATTTT
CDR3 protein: CASSSEGWDTQYF

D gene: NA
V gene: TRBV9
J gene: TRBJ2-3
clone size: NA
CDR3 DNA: TGTGCCAGCAGCGCTAACGGGGGTAGCACAGATACGCAGTATTTT
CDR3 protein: CASSANGGSTDTQYF

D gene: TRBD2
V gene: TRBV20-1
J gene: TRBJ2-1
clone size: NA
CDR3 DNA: TGCAGTGCCCCTAAAGCGGGGGGCCACTCCTACAATGAGCAGTTCTTC
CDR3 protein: CSAPKAGGHSYNEQFF

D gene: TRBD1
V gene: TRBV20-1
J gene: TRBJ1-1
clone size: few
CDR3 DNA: TGCAGTGCCCAGTCCGGGGACAGGCCGAACACTGAAGCTTTCTTT
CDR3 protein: CSAQSGDRPNTEAFF

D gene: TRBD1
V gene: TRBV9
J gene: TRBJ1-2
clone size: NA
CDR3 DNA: TGTGCCAGCAGCGAGACAGGGAACTATGGCTACACCTTC
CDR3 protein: CASSETGNYGYTF

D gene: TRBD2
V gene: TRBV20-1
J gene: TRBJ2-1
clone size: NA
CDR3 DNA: TGCAGTGCTAGCACCCTGACTAGCGGGGGGGCGGGTGAGCAGTTCTTC
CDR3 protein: CSASTLTSGGAGEQFF

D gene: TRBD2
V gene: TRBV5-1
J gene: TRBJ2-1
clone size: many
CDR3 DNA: TGCGCCAGCAGCTTCCGGCTAGCGGGGGGCAATGAGCAGTTCTTC
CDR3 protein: CASSFRLAGGNEQFF

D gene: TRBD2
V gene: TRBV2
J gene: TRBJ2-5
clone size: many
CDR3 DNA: TGTGCCAGCAGGCAACTAGCGGGGGGCCAAGAGACCCAGTACTTC
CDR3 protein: CASRQLAGGQETQYF

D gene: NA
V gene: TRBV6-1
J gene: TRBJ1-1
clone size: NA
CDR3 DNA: TGTGCCAGCAGTGAAACCACCTGGGACACTGAAGCTTTCTTT
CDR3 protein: CASSETTWDTEAFF

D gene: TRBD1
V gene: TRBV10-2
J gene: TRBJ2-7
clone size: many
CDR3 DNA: TGCGCCACGGGGGACAGGGGGGATTCGTACGAGCAGTACTTC
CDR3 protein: CATGDRGDSYEQYF

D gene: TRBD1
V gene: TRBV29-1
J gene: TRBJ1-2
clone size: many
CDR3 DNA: TGCAGCGTTGAAGACAGGGACAGGACTTACTATGGCTACACCTTC
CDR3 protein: CSVEDRDRTYYGYTF

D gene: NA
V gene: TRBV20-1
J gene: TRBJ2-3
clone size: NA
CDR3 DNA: TGCAGTGCTCGCCCGGGACTCAAAGGGACAGATACGCAGTATTTT
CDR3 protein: CSARPGLKGTDTQYF

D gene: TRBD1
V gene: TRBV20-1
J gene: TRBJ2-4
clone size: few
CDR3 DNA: TGCAGTACCGACAGGGGGGCCACTAAGGACATTCAGTACTTC
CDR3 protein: CSTDRGATKDIQYF

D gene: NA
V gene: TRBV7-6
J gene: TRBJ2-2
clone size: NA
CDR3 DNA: TGTGCCAGCAGCTTCAGGGTGCGAGGGCCAGGGGACACCGGGGAGCTGTTTTTT
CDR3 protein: CASSFRVRGPGDTGELFF

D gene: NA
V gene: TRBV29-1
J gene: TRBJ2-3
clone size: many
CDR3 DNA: TGCAGCGTTGAGGGGGGGCGCAGCACAGATACGCAGTATTTT
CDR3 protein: CSVEGGRSTDTQYF

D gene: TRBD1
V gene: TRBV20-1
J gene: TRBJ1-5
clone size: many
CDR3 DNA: TGCAGTGCTAGAGATCCCCGACAGGGAAGGCCCCAGCATTTT
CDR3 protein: CSARDPRQGRPQHF

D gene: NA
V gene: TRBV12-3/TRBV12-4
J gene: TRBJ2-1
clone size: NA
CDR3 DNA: TGTGCCAGCAGCCCCCTTACGTCGCGAGAGCAGTTCTTC
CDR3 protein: CASSPLTSREQFF

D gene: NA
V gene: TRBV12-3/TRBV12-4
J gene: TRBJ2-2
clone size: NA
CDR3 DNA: TGTGCCAGCAGATCCCCCCGGGATACCGGGGAGCTGTTTTTT
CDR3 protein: CASRSPRDTGELFF

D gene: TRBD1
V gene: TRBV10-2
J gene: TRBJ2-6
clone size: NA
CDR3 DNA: TGCGCCAGCAGTGAGTCCGGGACAGGGGGCTCTGGGGCCAACGTCCTGACTTTC
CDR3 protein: CASSESGTGGSGANVLTF

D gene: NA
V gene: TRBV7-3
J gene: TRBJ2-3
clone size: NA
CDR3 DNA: TGTGCCAGCAGCTCCCGGGGCGGGGCCTTGGGCACAGATACGCAGTATTTT
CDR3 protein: CASSSRGGALGTDTQYF

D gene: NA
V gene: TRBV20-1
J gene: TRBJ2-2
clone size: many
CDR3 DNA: TGCAGTGCTACAGGGCTCACCGGGGAGCTGTTTTTT
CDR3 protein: CSATGLTGELFF

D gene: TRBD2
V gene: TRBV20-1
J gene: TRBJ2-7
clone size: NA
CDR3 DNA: TGCAGTGCTACACCGGGACTAGGGATCTCCTACGAGCAGTACTTC
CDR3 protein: CSATPGLGISYEQYF

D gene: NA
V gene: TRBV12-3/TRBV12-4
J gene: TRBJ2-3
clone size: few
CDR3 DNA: TGTGCCAGCAGATCCTTGACTGGTTCTAATACGCAGTATTTT
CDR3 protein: CASRSLTGSNTQYF

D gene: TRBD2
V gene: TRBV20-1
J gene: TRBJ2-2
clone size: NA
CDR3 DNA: TGCAGTGCTAGAGATCCCAGCGGGGTGGACACCGGGGAGCTGTTTTTT
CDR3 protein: CSARDPSGVDTGELFF

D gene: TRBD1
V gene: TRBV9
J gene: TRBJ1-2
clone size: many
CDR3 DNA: TGTGCCAGCAGCGGCCGGGACAGAGGCTATGGCTACACCTTC
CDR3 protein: CASSGRDRGYGYTF

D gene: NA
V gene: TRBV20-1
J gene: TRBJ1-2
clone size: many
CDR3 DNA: TGCAGTGCCACAGGGTCAGGAGGCTACACCTTC
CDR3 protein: CSATGSGGYTF

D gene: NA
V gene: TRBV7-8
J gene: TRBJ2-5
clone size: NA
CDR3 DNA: TGTGCCAGCAGCTCATGGGGGAGAGGGGAGACCCAGTACTTC
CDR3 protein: CASSSWGRGETQYF

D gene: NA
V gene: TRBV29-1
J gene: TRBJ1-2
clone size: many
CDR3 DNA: TGCAGCGTTGAAAGACCGGGGCGAGGCTACACCTTC
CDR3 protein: CSVERPGRGYTF

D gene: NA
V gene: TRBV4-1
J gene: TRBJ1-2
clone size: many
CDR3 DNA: TGCGCCAGCAGCCAAGACCCCAGTGGAGCTGTGCGTGGCTACACCTTC
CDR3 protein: CASSQDPSGAVRGYTF

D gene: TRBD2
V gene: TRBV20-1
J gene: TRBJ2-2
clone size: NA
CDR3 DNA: TGCAGTGGGGGGAGCGGGGGGAGCGCCGGGGAGCTGTTTTTT
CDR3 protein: CSGGSGGSAGELFF

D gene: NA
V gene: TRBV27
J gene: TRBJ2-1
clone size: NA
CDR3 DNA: TGTGCCAGCAGTTTAAAGGGGGGAGGGTTCTACAATGAGCAGTTCTTC
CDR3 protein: CASSLKGGGFYNEQFF

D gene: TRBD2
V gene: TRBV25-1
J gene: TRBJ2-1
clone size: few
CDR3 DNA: TGTGCCAGCAGTGGGAATAGCGGGGGAGAGTATGAGCAGTTCTTC
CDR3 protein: CASSGNSGGEYEQFF

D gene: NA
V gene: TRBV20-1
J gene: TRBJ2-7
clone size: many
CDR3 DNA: TGCAGTGTTAGAGATCTGAGGGACGAGCAGTACTTC
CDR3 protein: CSVRDLRDEQYF

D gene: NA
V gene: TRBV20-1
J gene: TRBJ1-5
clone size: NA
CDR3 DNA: TGCAGTGCTAGAGATGCGGGCGGTACTTATCAGCCCCAGCATTTT
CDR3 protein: CSARDAGGTYQPQHF

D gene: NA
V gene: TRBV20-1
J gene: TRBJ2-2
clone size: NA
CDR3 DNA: TGCAGTGCTAGAGGAGGTCTTCACACCGGGGAGCTGTTTTTT
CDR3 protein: CSARGGLHTGELFF

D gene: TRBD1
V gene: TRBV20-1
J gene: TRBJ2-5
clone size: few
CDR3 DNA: TGCAGTGCTAGAGACCCTTGGACAGGACAAGAGACCCAGTACTTC
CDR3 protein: CSARDPWTGQETQYF

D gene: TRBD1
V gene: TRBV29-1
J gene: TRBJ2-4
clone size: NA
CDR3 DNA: TGCAGCGCCTTAACAGGGGCCATTCAGTACTTC
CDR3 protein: CSALTGAIQYF

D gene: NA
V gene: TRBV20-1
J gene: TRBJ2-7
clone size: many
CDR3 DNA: TGCAGTGCTCCACAGGGCCCATACGAGCAGTACTTC
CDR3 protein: CSAPQGPYEQYF

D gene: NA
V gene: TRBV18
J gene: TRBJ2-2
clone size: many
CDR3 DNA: TGTGCCAGCTCGTCCGGGACTTCGGTCGGGCCCGGGGAGCTGTTTTTT
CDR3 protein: CASSSGTSVGPGELFF

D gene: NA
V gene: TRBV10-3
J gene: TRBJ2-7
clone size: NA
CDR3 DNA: TGTGCCATCAGTGAGGAGTCGGGTTTCGAGCAGTACTTC
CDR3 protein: CAISEESGFEQYF

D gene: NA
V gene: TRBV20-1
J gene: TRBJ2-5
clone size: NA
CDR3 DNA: TGCAGTGCTAGAGACCGAAGCCCCCAAGAGACCCAGTACTTC
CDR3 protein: CSARDRSPQETQYF

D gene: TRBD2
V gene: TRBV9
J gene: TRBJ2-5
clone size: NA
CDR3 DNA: TGTGCCAGCAGCGTAGGACTAGCGGGGGAGACCCAGTACTTC
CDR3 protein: CASSVGLAGETQYF

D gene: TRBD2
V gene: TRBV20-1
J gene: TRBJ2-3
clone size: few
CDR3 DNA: TGCAGTGCCAAAGGACGGCGGGGGGATACGCAGTATTTT
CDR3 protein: CSAKGRRGDTQYF

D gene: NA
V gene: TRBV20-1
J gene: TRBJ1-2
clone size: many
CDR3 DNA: TGCAGTGCCCAAGCTGTCGGTAACAACTATGGCTACACCTTC
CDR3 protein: CSAQAVGNNYGYTF

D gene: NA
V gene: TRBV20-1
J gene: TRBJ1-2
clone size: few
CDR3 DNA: TGCAGTGCTGCGGCCCCTTGGGGCTTTGGCTATGGCTACACCTTC
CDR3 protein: CSAAAPWGFGYGYTF

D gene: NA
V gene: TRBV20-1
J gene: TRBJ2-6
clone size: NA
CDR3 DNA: TGCAGTGCTAGAGTTCCCGGCGGCTCTGGGGCCAACGTCCTGACTTTC
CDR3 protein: CSARVPGGSGANVLTF

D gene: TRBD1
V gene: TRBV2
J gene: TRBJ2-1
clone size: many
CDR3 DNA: TGTGCCAGCAGTGACGGGCAGGGGGTTATGGTCAATGAGCAGTTCTTC
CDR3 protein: CASSDGQGVMVNEQFF

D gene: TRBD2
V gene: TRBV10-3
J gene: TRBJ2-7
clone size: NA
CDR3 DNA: TGTGCCATCAGTGTAGGGACTAGAATAGACGAGCAGTACTTC
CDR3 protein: CAISVGTRIDEQYF

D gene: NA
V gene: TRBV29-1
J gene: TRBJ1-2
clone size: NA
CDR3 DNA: TGCAGCGTTGGAGGGGACGGTAACTATGGCTACACCTTC
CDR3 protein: CSVGGDGNYGYTF

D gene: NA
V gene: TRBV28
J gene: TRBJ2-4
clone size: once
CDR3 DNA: TGTGCCAGCAGTTTGGGCTCGGGAAAGAAAAACATTCAGTACTTC
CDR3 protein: CASSLGSGKKNIQYF

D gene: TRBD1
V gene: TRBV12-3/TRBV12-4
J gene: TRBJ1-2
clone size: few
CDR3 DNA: TGTGCCAGCAGTTCGACAGGGGGTGGCTACACCTTC
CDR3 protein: CASSSTGGGYTF

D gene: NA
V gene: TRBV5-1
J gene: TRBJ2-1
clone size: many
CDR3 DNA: TGCGCCAGCAGCTTGGAACAGTCCTACAATGAGCAGTTCTTC
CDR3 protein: CASSLEQSYNEQFF

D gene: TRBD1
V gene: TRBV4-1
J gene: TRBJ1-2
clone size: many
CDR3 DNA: TGCGCCAGCAGCCAATTGGACAGGGGGGCTAACTATGGCTACACCTTC
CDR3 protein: CASSQLDRGANYGYTF

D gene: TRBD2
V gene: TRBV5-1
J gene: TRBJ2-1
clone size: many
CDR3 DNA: TGCGCCAGCAGCAGCGGACTAGTGGGGAATGAGCAGTTCTTC
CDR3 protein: CASSSGLVGNEQFF

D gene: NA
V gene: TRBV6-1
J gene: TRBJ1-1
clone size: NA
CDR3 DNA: TGTGCCAGCAGTCTGGGGACGAACACTGAAGCTTTCTTT
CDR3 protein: CASSLGTNTEAFF